Listed below are T cell receptor beta chains from one sample, sequenced in a study of cytomegalovirus exposure and HLA in healthy donors. TCRdb's table, derived via immunoSEQ multiplex PCR, lists solely in-frame clones and lacks some. The data include 100,000 to 150,000 clones; the top ten clones carry about 2%. Sequenced: PBMCs. The source is a man aged 35-49 years in good health and CMV-seronegative. Each CDR3 is given without its conserved first and last residue.

CDR3 protein: ASRTDRDTEAF
V gene: TRBV5-4

CDR3 protein: ASSKRGDTSQH
V gene: TRBV6-5

CDR3 protein: ASSLLGASNTGELF
V gene: TRBV7-3

CDR3 protein: ASRRTGGGQPQH
V gene: TRBV6-5

CDR3 protein: ASSGQGAMIDTQY
V gene: TRBV2

CDR3 protein: ASSPGTTFNEQF
V gene: TRBV7-9

CDR3 protein: ASSLRRDSHNEKLF
V gene: TRBV5-1

CDR3 protein: ASSIQTGVEYGYT
V gene: TRBV7-2

CDR3 protein: ASSPKQGSMYNEQF
V gene: TRBV14

CDR3 protein: ATSTARGNTEAF
V gene: TRBV15

CDR3 protein: ASSMGTGLVDGYT
V gene: TRBV6-1

CDR3 protein: ASLREDTEAF
V gene: TRBV11-3

CDR3 protein: ASSLSLEFYNEQF
V gene: TRBV7-9

CDR3 protein: ASNIREGAEAF
V gene: TRBV2

CDR3 protein: ASSLGGTGEAF
V gene: TRBV5-4

CDR3 protein: ASSYSMAGGEKLF
V gene: TRBV6-5

CDR3 protein: AWRDGLQFYNSPLH
V gene: TRBV30

CDR3 protein: ASRQSDSPANPYEQY
V gene: TRBV7-9

CDR3 protein: ASSVAGTSYNEQF
V gene: TRBV19

CDR3 protein: ASSPAGSLGAEQY
V gene: TRBV6-5

CDR3 protein: ASSPSVNEQF
V gene: TRBV18

CDR3 protein: ASSPTSGSGRGGLYEQY
V gene: TRBV4-3

CDR3 protein: AWSVPQRNIQY
V gene: TRBV30

CDR3 protein: SAMSYGYT
V gene: TRBV20-1

CDR3 protein: AIQQGTGELF
V gene: TRBV10-3

CDR3 protein: ASSFHPSTFMNTEAF
V gene: TRBV27

CDR3 protein: ASSVREGNEKLF
V gene: TRBV7-9

CDR3 protein: ASSPTGDFLGQSTDTQY
V gene: TRBV5-1

CDR3 protein: ASSLGWASGLKDEQF
V gene: TRBV7-3

CDR3 protein: ASSTGTRSYEQF
V gene: TRBV19